The rows below give T cell receptor beta chains drawn from one sample of a study of blood T cell repertoires in COVID-19. Some clones are missing from TCRdb's copy, which holds only in-frame ones; the method was immunoSEQ multiplex PCR. This table holds about 80,000 clones, around 88% found once. The sequenced sample consisted of peripheral blood. The receptors were gathered from an elderly woman with acute or convalescent COVID-19. Both conserved end residues are part of each CDR3. D genes are given only for firm matches. A row's size may be missing; if present it is once, few, many or a size class.

clone_size	v_call	j_call	d_call	cdr3_aa	cdr3_nt
NA	TRBV3-1/TRBV3-2	TRBJ1-5	NA	CASSQGRSGNQPQHF	TGTGCCAGCAGCCAAGGGAGGAGCGGCAATCAGCCCCAGCATTTT
NA	TRBV5-6	TRBJ2-7	TRBD2	CASSAGTSGSYEQYF	TGTGCCAGCAGCGCCGGGACTAGCGGGTCCTACGAGCAGTACTTC
NA	TRBV7-9	TRBJ1-5	NA	CASSLSGNQPQHF	TGTGCCAGCAGCCTTAGCGGCAATCAGCCCCAGCATTTT
NA	TRBV19	TRBJ1-5	TRBD1	CASSTPGFTGGTSDQPQHF	TGTGCCAGTAGTACACCAGGTTTCACAGGGGGCACATCGGATCAGCCCCAGCATTTT
NA	TRBV18	TRBJ2-1	NA	CASSRSSTVYNEQFF	TGTGCCAGCTCACGATCTTCGACAGTTTACAATGAGCAGTTCTTC
NA	TRBV6-2/TRBV6-3	TRBJ1-1	NA	CASSYATAEAFF	TGTGCCAGCAGTTACGCTACCGCCGAAGCTTTCTTT
NA	TRBV18	TRBJ1-2	TRBD1	CASSPPDRAVYGYTF	TGTGCCAGCTCACCACCGGACAGGGCGGTTTATGGCTACACCTTC
once	TRBV5-1	TRBJ2-3	TRBD2	CASSPPGTSGTDTQYF	TGCGCCAGCAGCCCTCCCGGGACTAGCGGCACAGATACGCAGTATTTT
NA	TRBV5-1	TRBJ1-1	NA	CASSLVVSGVAFF	TGCGCCAGCAGCTTGGTAGTATCGGGGGTTGCTTTCTTT
NA	TRBV28	TRBJ1-2	NA	CASSLGQRGYTF	TGTGCCAGCAGTCTCGGACAGAGGGGCTACACCTTC
NA	TRBV24-1	TRBJ2-3	NA	CATSDSSQADTDTQYF	TGTGCCACCAGTGATTCCTCACAGGCTGACACAGATACGCAGTATTTT
NA	TRBV5-1	TRBJ1-6	TRBD1	CASSYLGQGMPNSPLHF	TGCGCCAGCAGCTACTTGGGACAGGGGATGCCTAATTCACCCCTCCACTTT
once	TRBV6-5	TRBJ1-2	TRBD1	CASSSQGDYGYTF	TGTGCCAGCAGTTCACAGGGGGACTATGGCTACACCTTC
NA	TRBV16	TRBJ1-1	NA	CASSQSKNTEAFF	TGTGCCAGCAGCCAATCCAAGAACACTGAAGCTTTCTTT
NA	TRBV27	TRBJ2-7	NA	CASSWTATSYEQYF	TGTGCCAGCAGTTGGACAGCTACCTCCTACGAGCAGTACTTC
NA	TRBV11-3	TRBJ2-1	NA	CASSQGLPGNEQFF	TGTGCCAGCAGTCAAGGACTCCCGGGAAATGAGCAGTTCTTC
NA	TRBV2	TRBJ2-5	NA	CASNLQETQYF	TGTGCCAGCAATCTCCAAGAGACCCAGTACTTC
NA	TRBV6-5	TRBJ1-1	NA	CASSSTGRSAEAFF	TGTGCCAGCAGTTCCACAGGGCGTTCGGCTGAAGCTTTCTTT
NA	TRBV4-1	TRBJ2-1	TRBD2	CASSERLAGYNEQFF	TGCGCCAGCAGCGAAAGACTAGCGGGATACAATGAGCAGTTCTTC
NA	TRBV7-2	TRBJ2-1	NA	CASSLAGGREQFF	TGTGCCAGCAGCTTAGCCGGGGGGCGTGAGCAGTTCTTC
NA	TRBV3-1/TRBV3-2	TRBJ2-1	TRBD2	CASSHWREGPGEQFF	TGTGCCAGCAGCCATTGGAGGGAGGGCCCTGGTGAGCAGTTCTTC
few	TRBV27	TRBJ2-1	NA	CASSLIGGFSYNEQFF	TGTGCCAGCAGTTTAATCGGGGGTTTCTCCTACAATGAGCAGTTCTTC
once	TRBV25-1	TRBJ2-5	NA	CASSLAPGVGEETQYF	TGTGCCAGCAGCCTAGCCCCGGGAGTAGGTGAAGAGACCCAGTACTTC
NA	TRBV3-1/TRBV3-2	TRBJ1-2	NA	CASSQGAGAGYTF	TGTGCCAGCAGCCAAGGGGCGGGTGCCGGCTACACCTTC
few	TRBV5-1	TRBJ2-1	NA	CASSLPGNEQFF	TGCGCCAGCAGCTTGCCGGGAAATGAGCAGTTCTTC
NA	TRBV5-1	TRBJ2-1	TRBD2	CASSPDSLAGVYNEQFF	TGCGCCAGCAGCCCGGATTCGCTAGCGGGGGTCTACAATGAGCAGTTCTTC
few	TRBV7-8	TRBJ1-1	NA	CASSFRRDGNTEAFF	TGTGCCAGCAGCTTCCGACGGGATGGGAACACTGAAGCTTTCTTT
NA	TRBV21-1	TRBJ2-1	NA	CASSNQSRGRANEQFF	TGTGCCAGCAGCAATCAGTCGCGCGGGAGGGCCAATGAGCAGTTCTTC
NA	TRBV19	TRBJ1-2	NA	CASSRGQGYGYTF	TGTGCCAGTAGTAGGGGGCAGGGTTATGGCTACACCTTC
NA	TRBV19	TRBJ2-3	NA	CASSSLGEESTDTQYF	TGTGCCAGTAGTAGCTTAGGGGAGGAGAGCACAGATACGCAGTATTTT
NA	TRBV4-3	TRBJ2-1	TRBD2	CASSQSAGGHYNEQFF	TGCGCCAGCAGCCAATCAGCGGGGGGACACTACAATGAGCAGTTCTTC
NA	TRBV5-1	TRBJ2-1	NA	CASSLGSATNQQFF	TGCGCCAGCAGCTTGGGGTCAGCGACGAACCAGCAGTTCTTC
NA	TRBV5-5	TRBJ1-1	TRBD1	CASSLVTGGRRNTEAFF	TGTGCCAGCAGCTTGGTGACAGGGGGCCGAAGGAACACTGAAGCTTTCTTT
NA	TRBV7-8	TRBJ2-7	TRBD1	CASSPGGQVRSSYEQYF	TGTGCCAGCAGCCCCGGAGGACAGGTGCGGAGTTCCTACGAGCAGTACTTC
NA	TRBV9	TRBJ1-1	TRBD1	CASSVYRGLNTDTEAFF	TGTGCCAGCAGCGTTTACAGGGGGCTCAATACGGACACTGAAGCTTTCTTT
NA	TRBV19	TRBJ2-2	TRBD2	CASSTQLAGGFNTGELFF	TGTGCCAGTAGTACGCAACTAGCGGGAGGTTTCAACACCGGGGAGCTGTTTTTT
NA	TRBV6-6	TRBJ1-1	NA	CASSYNSQLNTEAFF	TGTGCCAGCAGTTACAATTCACAATTGAACACTGAAGCTTTCTTT
NA	TRBV4-1	TRBJ1-2	NA	CASSQETGDYGYTF	TGCGCCAGCAGCCAAGAAACAGGTGACTATGGCTACACCTTC
NA	TRBV5-1	TRBJ1-1	NA	CASSSGGTANTEAFF	TGCGCCAGCAGCTCTGGGGGGACGGCGAACACTGAAGCTTTCTTT
NA	TRBV30	TRBJ1-1	NA	CAWKQSLNTEAFF	TGTGCCTGGAAACAGAGCCTGAACACTGAAGCTTTCTTT
NA	TRBV5-4	TRBJ1-2	NA	CASSKAVRGYTF	TGTGCCAGCAGCAAAGCGGTTAGGGGCTACACCTTC
NA	TRBV15	TRBJ1-3	NA	CATSSPNSADTIYF	TGTGCCACCAGCAGCCCTAACTCGGCGGACACCATATATTTT
NA	TRBV15	TRBJ2-5	NA	CATSRDGSQETQYF	TGTGCCACCAGCAGAGATGGCAGCCAAGAGACCCAGTACTTC
NA	TRBV28	TRBJ1-6	NA	CASSLLRNSPLHF	TGTGCCAGCAGTTTACTGAGGAATTCACCCCTCCACTTT
NA	TRBV18	TRBJ1-1	TRBD1	CASSLQGANTEAFF	TGTGCCAGCTCACTACAGGGGGCAAACACTGAAGCTTTCTTT
few	TRBV18	TRBJ2-1	TRBD1	CASSQGQGSYNEQFF	TGTGCCAGCTCACAAGGACAGGGGTCCTACAATGAGCAGTTCTTC
NA	TRBV6-5	TRBJ2-3	TRBD2	CASSFVAGVTDTQYF	TGTGCCAGCAGTTTCGTAGCGGGTGTCACAGATACGCAGTATTTT
NA	TRBV7-3	TRBJ1-2	TRBD1	CASRSTSGTGYGYTF	TGTGCCAGCAGGTCGACTTCCGGGACAGGCTATGGCTACACCTTC